The T cell receptor beta chain under discussion was sequenced for a study of control samples from healthy donors and cancer patients. The assay was immunoSEQ multiplex PCR, and TCRdb's table has in-frame clones only and misses some. Of tens of thousands of clones listed, 95% to 96% are singletons. There are 16 residues in the CDR3. V lost 7 bases and J lost 0; bases outside the gene matches: 10. The germline gives CDR1 SNHLY, CDR2 FYNNEI. The material sequenced was blood. This receptor was identified in a woman younger than 35 in good health. The rearrangement uses TRBV2 and TRBJ1-1; the match to TRBD1 covers 8 bases. The CDR3 DNA sequence: TGTGCCAGCAACCACCCGGGACAGGTCATGAACACTGAAGCTTTCTTT. It yields the protein CASNHPGQVMNTEAFF.